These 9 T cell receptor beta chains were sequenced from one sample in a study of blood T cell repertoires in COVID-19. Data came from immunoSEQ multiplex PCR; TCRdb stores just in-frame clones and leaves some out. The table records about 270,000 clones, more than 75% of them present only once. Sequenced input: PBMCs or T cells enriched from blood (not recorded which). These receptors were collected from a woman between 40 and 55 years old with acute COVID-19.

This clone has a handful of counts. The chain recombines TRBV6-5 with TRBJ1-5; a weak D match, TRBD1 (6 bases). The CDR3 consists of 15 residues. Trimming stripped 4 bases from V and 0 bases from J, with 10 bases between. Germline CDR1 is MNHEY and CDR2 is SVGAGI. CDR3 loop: CASSSDRHSNQPQHF. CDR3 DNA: TGTGCCAGCAGTTCGGACAGACATAGCAATCAGCCCCAGCATTTT.

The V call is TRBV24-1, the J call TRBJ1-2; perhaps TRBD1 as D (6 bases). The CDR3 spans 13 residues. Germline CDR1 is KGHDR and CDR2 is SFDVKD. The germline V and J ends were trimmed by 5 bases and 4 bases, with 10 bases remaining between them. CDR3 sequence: CATSVGGVYGYTF. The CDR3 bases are TGTGCCACCAGTGTAGGGGGAGTCTATGGCTACACCTTC.

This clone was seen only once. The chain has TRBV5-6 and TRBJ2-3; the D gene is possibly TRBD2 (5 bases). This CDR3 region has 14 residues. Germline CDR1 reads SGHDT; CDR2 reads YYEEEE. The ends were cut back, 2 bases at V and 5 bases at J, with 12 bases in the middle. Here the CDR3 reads CASSFWQAGDTQYF. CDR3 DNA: TGTGCCAGCAGCTTCTGGCAGGCGGGAGATACGCAGTATTTT.

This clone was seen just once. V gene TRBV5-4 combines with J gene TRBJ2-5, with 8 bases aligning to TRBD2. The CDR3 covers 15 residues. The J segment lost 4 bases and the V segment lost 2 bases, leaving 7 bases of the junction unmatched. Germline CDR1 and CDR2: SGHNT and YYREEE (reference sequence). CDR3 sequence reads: CASSFPLAEGETQYF. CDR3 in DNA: TGTGCCAGCAGCTTTCCACTAGCGGAAGGAGAGACCCAGTACTTC.

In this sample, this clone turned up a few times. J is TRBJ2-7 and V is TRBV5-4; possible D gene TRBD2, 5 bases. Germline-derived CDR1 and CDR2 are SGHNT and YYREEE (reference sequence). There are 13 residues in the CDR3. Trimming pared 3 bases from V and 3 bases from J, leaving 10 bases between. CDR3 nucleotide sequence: TGTGCCAGCAGCTCGAGCGGCGACTACGAGCAGTACTTC. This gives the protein CASSSSGDYEQYF.

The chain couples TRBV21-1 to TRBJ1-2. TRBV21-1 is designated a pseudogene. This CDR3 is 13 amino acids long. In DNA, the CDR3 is TGTGCCAGCAGCAAAGGTAATAACTATGGCTACACCTTC. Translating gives CASSKGNNYGYTF.

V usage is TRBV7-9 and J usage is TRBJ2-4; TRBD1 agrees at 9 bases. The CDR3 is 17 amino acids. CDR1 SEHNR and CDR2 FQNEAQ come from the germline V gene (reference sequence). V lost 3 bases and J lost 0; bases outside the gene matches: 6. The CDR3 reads CASSLVGQGIAKNIQYF. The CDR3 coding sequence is TGTGCCAGCAGCTTGGTAGGACAGGGGATAGCCAAAAACATTCAGTACTTC. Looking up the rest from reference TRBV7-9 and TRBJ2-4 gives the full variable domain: DTGVSQNPRHKITKRGQNVTFRCDPISEHNRLYWYRQTLGQGPEFLTYFQNEAQLEKSRLLSDRFSAERPKGSFSTLEIQRTEQGDSAMYLCASSLVGQGIAKNIQYFGAGTRLSVL.

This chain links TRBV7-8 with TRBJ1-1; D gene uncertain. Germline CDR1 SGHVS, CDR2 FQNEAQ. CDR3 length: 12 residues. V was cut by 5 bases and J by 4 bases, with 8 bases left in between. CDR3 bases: TGTGCCAGCAGCCCTTATTCCACTGAAGCTTTCTTT. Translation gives CASSPYSTEAFF.

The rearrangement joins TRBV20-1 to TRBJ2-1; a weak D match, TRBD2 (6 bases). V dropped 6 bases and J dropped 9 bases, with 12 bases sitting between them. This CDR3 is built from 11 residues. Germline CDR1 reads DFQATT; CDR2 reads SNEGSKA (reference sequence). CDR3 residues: CSATEGREQFF. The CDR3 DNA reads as TGCAGTGCCACGGAGGGTCGTGAGCAGTTCTTC.